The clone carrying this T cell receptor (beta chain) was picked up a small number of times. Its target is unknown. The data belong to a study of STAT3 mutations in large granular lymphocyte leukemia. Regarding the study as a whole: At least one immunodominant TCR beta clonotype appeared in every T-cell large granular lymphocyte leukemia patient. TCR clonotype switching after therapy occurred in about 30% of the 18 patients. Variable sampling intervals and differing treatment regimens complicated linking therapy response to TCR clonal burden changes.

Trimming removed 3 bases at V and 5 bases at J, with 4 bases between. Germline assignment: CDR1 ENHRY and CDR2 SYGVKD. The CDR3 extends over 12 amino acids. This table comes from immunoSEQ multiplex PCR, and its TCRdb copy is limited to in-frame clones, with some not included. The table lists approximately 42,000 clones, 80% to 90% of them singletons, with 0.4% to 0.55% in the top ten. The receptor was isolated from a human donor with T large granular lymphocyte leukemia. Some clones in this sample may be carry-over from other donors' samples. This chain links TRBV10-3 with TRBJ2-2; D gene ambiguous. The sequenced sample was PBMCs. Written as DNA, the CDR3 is TGTGCCATCAGTGATACAACCGGGGAGCTGTTTTTT. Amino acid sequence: CAISDTTGELFF.